This T cell receptor beta chain came from a study of blood T cell repertoires in COVID-19. CDR1 is MNHEY, CDR2 SVGAGI, per germline. Deletions cut 6 bases from V and 7 bases from J, with 19 bases between. The length of the CDR3 is 15 residues. Each participant's cohort was designated according to participant-reported clinical history. Profiling relied on immunoSEQ multiplex PCR, and the TCRdb table lists in-frame clones only, not all of them. The sample has 150,000 to 200,000 clones, about 77% seen once; the top ten hold about 17%. This TCR was recovered from a woman in her fifties or sixties with acute COVID-19. The material sequenced was PBMCs or T cells enriched from blood (not recorded which). The genes are TRBV6-5 and TRBJ1-5; D might be TRBD1 (6 bases). CDR3 sequence reads: CASSTRGRGGQPQHF. DNA for the CDR3: TGTGCCAGCAGCACCAGGGGCAGGGGCGGGCAGCCCCAGCATTTT.